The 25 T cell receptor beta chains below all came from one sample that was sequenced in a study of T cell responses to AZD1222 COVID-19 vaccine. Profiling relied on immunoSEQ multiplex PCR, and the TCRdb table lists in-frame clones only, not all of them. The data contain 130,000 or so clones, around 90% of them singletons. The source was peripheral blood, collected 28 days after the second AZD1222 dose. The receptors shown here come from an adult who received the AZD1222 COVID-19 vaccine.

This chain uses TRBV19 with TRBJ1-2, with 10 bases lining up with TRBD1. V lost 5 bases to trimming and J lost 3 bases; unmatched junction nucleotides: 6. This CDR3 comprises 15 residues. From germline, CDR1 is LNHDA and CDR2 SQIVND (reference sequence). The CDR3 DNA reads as TGTGCCAGTAGTGACCCCGGGACAGGGGACTATGGCTACACCTTC. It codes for CASSDPGTGDYGYTF.

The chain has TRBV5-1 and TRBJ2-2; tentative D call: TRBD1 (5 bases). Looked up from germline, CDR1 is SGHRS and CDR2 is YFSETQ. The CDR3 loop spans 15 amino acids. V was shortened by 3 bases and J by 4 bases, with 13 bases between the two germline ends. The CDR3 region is CASSSGPQGTGELFF. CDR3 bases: TGCGCCAGCAGCTCGGGTCCGCAGGGCACCGGGGAGCTGTTTTTT.

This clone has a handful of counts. The CDR3 nucleotides read TGTGCCAGTAGTATGGAGGACATCGGAAGGCCTAGCAAGACCCAGTACTTC. This sequence encodes CASSMEDIGRPSKTQYF. The chain employs TRBV19 and TRBJ2-5, with D possibly being TRBD1 or TRBD2 (5 bases each). CDR1 and CDR2 from the germline V gene are LNHDA and SQIVND (reference sequence). This CDR3 spans 17 amino acids. V was trimmed by 3 bases and J by 6 bases, leaving 23 bases between them. Using reference TRBV19 and TRBJ2-5 for the parts outside the CDR3, the full variable domain is DGGITQSPKYLFRKEGQNVTLSCEQNLNHDAMYWYRQDPGQGLRLIYYSQIVNDFQKGDIAEGYSVSREKKESFPLTVTSAQKNPTAFYLCASSMEDIGRPSKTQYFGPGTRLLVL.

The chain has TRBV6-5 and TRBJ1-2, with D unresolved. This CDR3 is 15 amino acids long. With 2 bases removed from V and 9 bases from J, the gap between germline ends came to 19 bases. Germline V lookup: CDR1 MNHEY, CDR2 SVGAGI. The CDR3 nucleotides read TGTGCCAGCAGTTACAGTTACGCGGCAATCCCAAGCTACACCTTC. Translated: CASSYSYAAIPSYTF.

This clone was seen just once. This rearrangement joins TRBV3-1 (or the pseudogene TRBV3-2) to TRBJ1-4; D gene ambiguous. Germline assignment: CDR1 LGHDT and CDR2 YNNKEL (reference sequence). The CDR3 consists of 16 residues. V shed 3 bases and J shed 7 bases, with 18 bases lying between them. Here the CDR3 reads CASSQIPNVGSEKLFF. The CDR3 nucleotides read TGTGCCAGCAGCCAGATCCCGAACGTCGGTAGTGAAAAACTGTTTTTT.

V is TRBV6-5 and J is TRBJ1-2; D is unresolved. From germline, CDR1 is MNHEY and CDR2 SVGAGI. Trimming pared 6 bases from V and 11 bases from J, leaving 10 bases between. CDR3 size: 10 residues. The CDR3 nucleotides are TGTGCCAGCAGCTCCGGGGTGTACACCTTC. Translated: CASSSGVYTF.

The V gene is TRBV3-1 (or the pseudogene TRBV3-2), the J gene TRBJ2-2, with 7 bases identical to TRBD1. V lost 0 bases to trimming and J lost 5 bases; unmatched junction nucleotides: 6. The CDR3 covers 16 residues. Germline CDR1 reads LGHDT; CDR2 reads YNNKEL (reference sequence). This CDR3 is CASSQDQTGWTGELFF. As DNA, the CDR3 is TGTGCCAGCAGCCAAGACCAGACAGGGTGGACCGGGGAGCTGTTTTTT.

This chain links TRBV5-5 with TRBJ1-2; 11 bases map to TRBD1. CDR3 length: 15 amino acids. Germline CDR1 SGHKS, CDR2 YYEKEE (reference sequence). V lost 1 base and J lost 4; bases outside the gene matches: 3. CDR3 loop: CASSLTGQGAYGYTF. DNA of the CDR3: TGTGCCAGCAGCTTGACTGGACAGGGGGCCTATGGCTACACCTTC.

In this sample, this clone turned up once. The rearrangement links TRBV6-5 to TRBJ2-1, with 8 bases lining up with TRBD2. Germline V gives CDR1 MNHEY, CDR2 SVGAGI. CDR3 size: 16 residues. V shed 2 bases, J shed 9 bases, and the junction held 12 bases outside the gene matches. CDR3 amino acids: CASSYQSGTGGGEQFF. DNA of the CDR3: TGTGCCAGCAGTTACCAGTCGGGAACCGGGGGGGGTGAGCAGTTCTTC.

The CDR3 is CASSPGLFYQGHEQYF. Written as DNA, the CDR3 is TGTGCCAGCAGCCCGGGACTATTTTACCAGGGCCACGAGCAGTACTTC. The chain is built from TRBV5-6 and TRBJ2-7, with 7 bases identical to TRBD2. Germline trimming cut 4 bases from V and 5 bases from J; bases unmatched to any gene: 15. Per germline, CDR1 SGHDT and CDR2 YYEEEE. The CDR3 is made up of 16 amino acids. Full variable domain (missing parts from reference TRBV5-6 and TRBJ2-7): DAGVTQSPTHLIKTRGQQVTLRCSPKSGHDTVSWYQQALGQGPQFIFQYYEEEERQRGNFPDRFSGHQFPNYSSELNVNALLLGDSALYLCASSPGLFYQGHEQYFGPGTRLTVT.

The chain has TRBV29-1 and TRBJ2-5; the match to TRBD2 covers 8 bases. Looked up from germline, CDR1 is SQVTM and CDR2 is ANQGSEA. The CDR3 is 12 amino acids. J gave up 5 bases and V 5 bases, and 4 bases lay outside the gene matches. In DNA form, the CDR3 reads TGCAGCGTTCTAGCGGGTGGGGAGACCCAGTACTTC. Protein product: CSVLAGGETQYF.

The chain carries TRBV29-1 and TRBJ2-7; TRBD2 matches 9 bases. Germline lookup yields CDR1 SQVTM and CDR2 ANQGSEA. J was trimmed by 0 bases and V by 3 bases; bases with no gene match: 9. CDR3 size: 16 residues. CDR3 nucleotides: TGCAGCGTTGAGGTGATCCTAGCGGGAAGCTCCTACGAGCAGTACTTC. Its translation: CSVEVILAGSSYEQYF.

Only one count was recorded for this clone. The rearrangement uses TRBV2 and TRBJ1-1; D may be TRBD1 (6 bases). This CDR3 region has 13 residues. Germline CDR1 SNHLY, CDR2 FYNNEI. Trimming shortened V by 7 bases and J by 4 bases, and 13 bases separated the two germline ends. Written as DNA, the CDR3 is TGTGCCAGCACTGAGGACAGCCCCACTGAAGCTTTCTTT. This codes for CASTEDSPTEAFF.

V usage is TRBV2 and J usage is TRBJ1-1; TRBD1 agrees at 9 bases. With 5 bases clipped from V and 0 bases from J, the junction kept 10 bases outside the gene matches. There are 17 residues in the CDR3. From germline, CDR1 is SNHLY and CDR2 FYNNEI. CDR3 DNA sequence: TGTGCCAGCAGTAGCCGGGACAGGGCTGTAGTGAACACTGAAGCTTTCTTT. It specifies CASSSRDRAVVNTEAFF. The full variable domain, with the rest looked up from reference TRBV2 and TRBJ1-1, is EPEVTQTPSHQVTQMGQEVILRCVPISNHLYFYWYRQILGQKVEFLVSFYNNEISEKSEIFDDQFSVERPDGSNFTLKIRSTKLEDSAMYFCASSSRDRAVVNTEAFFGQGTRLTVV.

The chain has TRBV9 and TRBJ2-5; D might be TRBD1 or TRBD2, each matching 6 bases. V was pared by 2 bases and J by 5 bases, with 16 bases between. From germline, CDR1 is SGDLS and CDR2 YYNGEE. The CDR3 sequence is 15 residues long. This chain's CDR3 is CASSVAGTGRETQYF. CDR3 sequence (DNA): TGTGCCAGCAGCGTTGCGGGAACAGGGCGGGAGACCCAGTACTTC.

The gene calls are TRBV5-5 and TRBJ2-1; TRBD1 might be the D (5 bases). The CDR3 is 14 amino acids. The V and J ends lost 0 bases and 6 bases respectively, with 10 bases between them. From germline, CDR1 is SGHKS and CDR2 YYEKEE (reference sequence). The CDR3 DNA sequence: TGTGCCAGCAGCTTGGCGTCAGGGCTCAATGAGCAGTTCTTC. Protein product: CASSLASGLNEQFF. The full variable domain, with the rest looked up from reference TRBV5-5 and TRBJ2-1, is DAGVTQSPTHLIKTRGQQVTLRCSPISGHKSVSWYQQVLGQGPQFIFQYYEKEERGRGNFPDRFSARQFPNYSSELNVNALLLGDSALYLCASSLASGLNEQFFGPGTRLTVL.

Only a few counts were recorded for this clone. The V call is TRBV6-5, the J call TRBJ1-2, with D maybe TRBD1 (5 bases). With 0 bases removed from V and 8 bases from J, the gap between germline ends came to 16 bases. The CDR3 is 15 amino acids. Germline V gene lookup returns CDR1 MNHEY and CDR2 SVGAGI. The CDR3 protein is CASSYSTAVTNGYTF. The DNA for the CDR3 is TGTGCCAGCAGTTACTCGACAGCCGTCACGAACGGCTACACCTTC.

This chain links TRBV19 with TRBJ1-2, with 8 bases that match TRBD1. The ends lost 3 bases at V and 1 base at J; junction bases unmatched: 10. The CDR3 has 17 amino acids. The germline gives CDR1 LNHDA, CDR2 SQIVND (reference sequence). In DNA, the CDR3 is TGTGCCAGTAGTATCCGGGACAGGCCCTTACTTAACTATGGCTACACCTTC. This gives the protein CASSIRDRPLLNYGYTF.

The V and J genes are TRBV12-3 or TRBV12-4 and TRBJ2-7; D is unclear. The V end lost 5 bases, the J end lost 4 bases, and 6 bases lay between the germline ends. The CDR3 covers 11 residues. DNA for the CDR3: TGTGCCAGCAGTATGCGGTACGAGCAGTACTTC. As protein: CASSMRYEQYF.

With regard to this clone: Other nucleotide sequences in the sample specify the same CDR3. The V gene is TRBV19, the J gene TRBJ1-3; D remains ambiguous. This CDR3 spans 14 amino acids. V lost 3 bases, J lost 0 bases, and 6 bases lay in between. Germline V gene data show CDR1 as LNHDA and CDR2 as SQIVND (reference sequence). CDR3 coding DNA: TGTGCCAGTAGTATCCGGAGCTCTGGAAACACCATATATTTT. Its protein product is CASSIRSSGNTIYF.

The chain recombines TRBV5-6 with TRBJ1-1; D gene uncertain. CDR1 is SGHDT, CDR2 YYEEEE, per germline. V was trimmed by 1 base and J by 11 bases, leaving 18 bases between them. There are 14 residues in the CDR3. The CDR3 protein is CASSLRTVVIRAFF. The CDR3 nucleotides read TGTGCCAGCAGCTTGAGAACAGTTGTAATTAGGGCTTTCTTT.

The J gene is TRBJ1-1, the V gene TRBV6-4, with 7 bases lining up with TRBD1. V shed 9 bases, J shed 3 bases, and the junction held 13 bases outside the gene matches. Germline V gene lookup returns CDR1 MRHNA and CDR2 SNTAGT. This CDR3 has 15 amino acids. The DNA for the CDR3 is TGTGCCAGTCGAACAGGGGATGCTGGGGACACTGAAGCTTTCTTT. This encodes CASRTGDAGDTEAFF.

In nucleotides, the CDR3 is TGTGCCAGCAGCTTTACGTCCAATGAGCAGTTCTTC. It codes for CASSFTSNEQFF. The chain carries TRBV7-8 and TRBJ2-1, with unresolved D. Germline assignment: CDR1 SGHVS and CDR2 FQNEAQ. The CDR3 runs 12 residues. The V end lost 3 bases, the J end lost 6 bases, and 6 bases lay between the germline ends. Full variable domain (rest looked up from reference TRBV7-8 and TRBJ2-1): GAGVSQSPRYKVAKRGQDVALRCDPISGHVSLFWYQQALGQGPEFLTYFQNEAQLDKSGLPSDRFFAERPEGSVSTLKIQRTQQEDSAVYLCASSFTSNEQFFGPGTRLTVL.

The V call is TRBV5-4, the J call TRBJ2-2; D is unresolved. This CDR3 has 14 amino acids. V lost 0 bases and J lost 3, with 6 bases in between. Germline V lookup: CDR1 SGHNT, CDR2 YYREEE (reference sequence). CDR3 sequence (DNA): TGTGCCAGCAGCTTGGAGTTATACACCGGGGAGCTGTTTTTT. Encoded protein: CASSLELYTGELFF. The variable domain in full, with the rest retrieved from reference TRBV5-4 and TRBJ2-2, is ETGVTQSPTHLIKTRGQQVTLRCSSQSGHNTVSWYQQALGQGPQFIFQYYREEENGRGNFPPRFSGLQFPNYSSELNVNALELDDSALYLCASSLELYTGELFFGEGSRLTVL.

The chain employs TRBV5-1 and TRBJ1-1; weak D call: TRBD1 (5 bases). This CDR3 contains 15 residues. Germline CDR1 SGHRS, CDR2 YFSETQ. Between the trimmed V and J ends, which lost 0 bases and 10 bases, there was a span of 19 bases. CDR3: CASSLGGRGVRIAFF. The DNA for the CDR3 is TGCGCCAGCAGCTTGGGGGGTCGAGGGGTCAGGATAGCTTTCTTT. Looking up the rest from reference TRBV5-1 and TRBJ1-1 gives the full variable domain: KAGVTQTPRYLIKTRGQQVTLSCSPISGHRSVSWYQQTPGQGLQFLFEYFSETQRNKGNFPGRFSGRQFSNSRSEMNVSTLELGDSALYLCASSLGGRGVRIAFFGQGTRLTVV.